These 16 T cell receptor beta chains came from one sample sequenced in a study of CD8+CD57+ T cells in acquired aplastic anemia. TCR beta VDJ and CDR3 profiling used genomic DNA as template. MiXCR, applied by TCRdb to the reads, yields one record per CDR3 protein. The table has roughly 250,000 distinct CDR3 sequences, approximately 86% seen once. Previously, flow cytometry had revealed CD8+CD57+ cell expansion in the patients chosen for sequencing. The sequencing sample was made of sorted CD4+, CD8+, or CD8+CD57+ T cells (not recorded which) from PBMCs. These receptor sequences come from a human donor with aplastic anemia.

The genes are TRBV5-1 and TRBJ2-1, with D possibly matching TRBD2 (6 bases). The length of the CDR3 is 13 residues. The V gene's germline CDR1 is SGHRS and CDR2 YFSETQ. Trimming cost V 4 bases and J 8 bases, with 13 bases left between them. Here the CDR3 reads CASSDGGMDEQFF. The CDR3 nucleotides are TGCGCCAGCAGCGATGGCGGGATGGATGAGCAGTTCTTC. The full variable domain, rest sourced from reference TRBV5-1 and TRBJ2-1, is KAGVTQTPRYLIKTRGQQVTLSCSPISGHRSVSWYQQTPGQGLQFLFEYFSETQRNKGNFPGRFSGRQFSNSRSEMNVSTLELGDSALYLCASSDGGMDEQFFGPGTRLTVL.

As concerns this clonotype: The conserved phenylalanine or tryptophan is not found at the CDR3 terminus, so this likely reflects a read error. V usage is TRBV2 and J usage is TRBJ2-6; TRBD2 might be the D (6 bases). Trimming removed 6 bases from V and 14 bases from J, with 26 bases in between. From germline, CDR1 is SNHLY and CDR2 FYNNEI. This CDR3 is 16 amino acids long. The CDR3 DNA sequence: TGTGCCAGCAGGTACGGGGGTAGCTATAGGCACAATTTCCTGACTGGC. This codes for CASRYGGSYRHNFLTG.

The chain joins TRBV12-3 or TRBV12-4 to TRBJ2-5; D remains unclear. The CDR3 consists of 12 residues. The V end was cut by 8 bases, the J end by 5 bases, with 12 bases between. The CDR3 region has the DNA TGTGCCAGCCGGTTGGCTAGGGAGACCCAGTACTTC. It is translated as CASRLARETQYF.

The rearrangement uses TRBV7-6 and TRBJ2-3; 8 nucleotides agree with TRBD2. V lost 8 bases and J lost 14; bases outside the gene matches: 15. The CDR3 spans 13 residues. CDR1 is SGHVS, CDR2 FNYEAQ, per germline. CDR3 nucleotides: TGTGCCAGCGGGGCCGGGAGGGCACATTCACGGTATTTT. It encodes CASGAGRAHSRYF. Variable domain in full (rest from reference TRBV7-6 and TRBJ2-3): GAGVSQSPRYKVTKRGQDVALRCDPISGHVSLYWYRQALGQGPEFLTYFNYEAQQDKSGLPNDRFSAERPEGSISTLTIQRTEQRDSAMYRCASGAGRAHSRYFGPGTRLTVL.

V gene TRBV19 combines with J gene TRBJ2-1; 9 bases map to TRBD1. The germline gives CDR1 LNHDA, CDR2 SQIVND (reference sequence). The junction had 6 bases not matched to a gene; V was cut back by 5 bases and J by 7 bases. The length of the CDR3 is 14 residues. The CDR3 DNA reads as TGTGCCAGTAGTGGGACAGGGCCTCTGAATGAGCAGTTCTTC. It specifies CASSGTGPLNEQFF.

Comment on this clonotype: The conserved phenylalanine or tryptophan normally closing the CDR3 is absent here, so this likely arose from a read error. No DNA is shown, since the ends of the CDR3 on it are uncertain; the CDR3 is the one TCRdb lists. V gene TRBV7-9 combines with J gene TRBJ2-3; TRBD1, as called in the table, went unchecked against the DNA. From germline, CDR1 is SEHNR and CDR2 FQNEAQ (reference sequence). The CDR3 comprises 13 residues, both ends counted. CDR3 protein: CASSYQGTGGRDY.

The rearrangement joins TRBV25-1 to TRBJ1-6; D unresolved. The CDR3 contains 15 residues. The germline CDR1 and CDR2 sequences are MGHDK and SYGVNS. The ends were cut back, 7 bases at V and 7 bases at J, with 17 bases in the middle. This CDR3 is CASIPTWIANSPLHF. The CDR3 nucleotides are TGTGCCAGCATCCCGACTTGGATCGCAAATTCACCCCTCCACTTT.

The gene calls are TRBV2 and TRBJ1-6, with 7 bases fitting TRBD1. CDR3 size: 16 residues. From germline, CDR1 is SNHLY and CDR2 FYNNEI. V gave up 5 bases and J gave up 13 bases; unmatched junction bases: 17. CDR3 bases: TGTGCCAGCAGTTTGGGGGAGGGGGCTTATGCTTCCCCCCTCCACTTT. Amino acid sequence: CASSLGEGAYASPLHF.

This clonotype was seen repeatedly, ten times or more. This sequence joins TRBV20-1 and TRBJ1-5; D is unclear. Trimming removed 0 bases at V and 2 bases at J, with 17 bases between. The CDR3 spans 17 residues. Germline V gene data show CDR1 as DFQATT and CDR2 as SNEGSKA (reference sequence). CDR3 nucleotides: TGCAGTGCTAGAGACTCAAGAACAACCACAGGCAATCAGCCCCAGCATTTT. As protein: CSARDSRTTTGNQPQHF.

This clonotype was picked up one time. The V gene is TRBV7-9, the J gene TRBJ2-1, with TRBD2 identical over 9 bases. Trimming removed 2 bases from V and 9 bases from J; junction bases left unmatched: 11. Germline CDR1 and CDR2: SEHNR and FQNEAQ (reference sequence). The CDR3 has 16 amino acids. CDR3 sequence reads: CASSLQRSGGIVEQFF. CDR3 in DNA: TGTGCCAGCAGCTTACAAAGAAGCGGGGGGATTGTTGAGCAGTTCTTC.

Remarks on this clonotype: No conserved phenylalanine or tryptophan is present at the end of the CDR3, so a read error is the likely explanation. The DNA is omitted, as the CDR3 cannot be located on it reliably, and the CDR3 follows TCRdb's listing. The V and J genes are TRBV2 and TRBJ1-2; TRBD1 is the table's D call, not checked against the DNA. The CDR3 comprises 16 residues, both ends counted. Germline lookup yields CDR1 SNHLY and CDR2 FYNNEI. The CDR3 here is CASSEPYSNQPQHFGD.

The chain joins TRBV11-3 to TRBJ2-5; the D is unclear. The CDR3 is 12 residues long. CDR1 and CDR2 (germline): SGHNT, YENEEA. Trimming took 5 bases from V and 4 from J, leaving 8 bases between them. CDR3 sequence reads: CASSAVLETQYF. CDR3 in DNA: TGTGCCAGCAGCGCAGTTCTAGAGACCCAGTACTTC.

Details on this clonotype: The CDR3 does not end in the conserved phenylalanine or tryptophan, so this is likely a read error. No DNA is shown, since the ends of the CDR3 on it are uncertain; the CDR3 is the one TCRdb lists. The chain uses TRBV7-9 and TRBJ1-2. Germline-derived CDR1 and CDR2 are SEHNR and FQNEAQ (reference sequence). The CDR3 length equals 12 residues, ends included. Here the CDR3 reads CASSSHVYGSTL.

Remarks on this clonotype: No conserved phenylalanine or tryptophan is present at the end of the CDR3, so a read error is the likely explanation. The DNA is left out, because the CDR3 cannot be placed on it with certainty; the CDR3 is given as TCRdb lists it. The CDR3 loop is CASSAGSDKYY. V usage is TRBV9 and J usage is TRBJ2-3. The germline CDR1 and CDR2 sequences are SGDLS and YYNGEE. The CDR3 spans 11 residues, counting both ends.

This clonotype was seen a few times. The chain couples TRBV25-1 to TRBJ2-5; D gene unclear. Trimming cost V 3 bases and J 7 bases, with 12 bases left between them. There are 13 residues in the CDR3. Per germline, CDR1 MGHDK and CDR2 SYGVNS. The CDR3 nucleotides read TGTGCCAGCAGTGACGGTCTTTTTGGGACCCAGTACTTC. This codes for CASSDGLFGTQYF.

The chain employs TRBV7-9 and TRBJ1-5; 7 nucleotides align to TRBD1. Germline CDR1 is SEHNR and CDR2 is FQNEAQ (reference sequence). J gave up 0 bases and V 4 bases, and 3 bases lay outside the gene matches. The CDR3 runs 15 residues. CDR3 nucleotide sequence: TGTGCCAGCAGCTCGGGACAGCCTAGCAATCAGCCCCAGCATTTT. The encoded protein is CASSSGQPSNQPQHF.